The T cell receptor (beta chain) described here comes from a study of T cells expressing NK-cell markers. As for the study in general: The study drew TCR beta repertoires from sorted CD3+CD56+NKG2C+, CD3+CD56+NKG2C- and CD3+CD56-NKG2C+ T cells. Regarding the study as a whole: The share of CD8+ T cells held by dominant NKG2C+ clonotypes was roughly 1.0-8% in several donors. One observes that, in four donors, these clonotypes were also the leading ones within the CD3+CD56-NKG2C+ fraction.

The authors generated TCR beta cDNA through 5'RACE template switching with UMIs. No DNA is given; TCRdb re-called the 5' RACE reads and lists each CDR3 protein once. This listing includes around 550,000 distinct CDR3 sequences. Turning to this clonotype: Its specificity is unknown.

This CDR3 region has 17 residues. Germline CDR1 and CDR2: SNHLY and FYNNEI. The genes are TRBV2 and TRBJ2-1; TCRdb's D call, TRBD1, is unchecked because there is no DNA. The source is a man aged 18 to 29 in good health. The specimen sequenced was blood T cells: a sorted CD56 or NKG2C T cell subset, CD4+ or CD8+ T cells, or bulk PBMC T cells (not recorded which). The CDR3 sequence is CASSEFGRGSSYNEQFF.